This T cell receptor beta chain was sequenced for a study of cytomegalovirus exposure and HLA in healthy donors. Points from the study as a whole: Some TCR beta chains (roughly 160 of them) were listed as cytomegalovirus-associated. In presence/absence analyses, roughly uniform sequencing depth across donors was assumed. Later analysis identified a missense DCLRE1C variant that was linked to TCR beta V- and J-gene trimming. Reports indicate that TCR beta sequences accurately predicted the HLA-A and HLA-B alleles of most subjects.

Deletions cut 3 bases from V and 6 bases from J, with 16 bases between. The CDR3 has 15 residues. In germline, CDR1 is LNHDA, CDR2 SQIVND (reference sequence). Primers: 60 Vbeta forward and 13 Jbeta reverse. The table came from immunoSEQ multiplex PCR; TCRdb's copy has only in-frame clones and leaves some out. The repertoire has about 160,000 clones, 77% of them found once; the top ten carry roughly 1.4%. Comment on this clone: The antigen is unknown.

The receptor was isolated from a woman aged 30 to 39 in good health and CMV-seronegative. J is TRBJ2-3 and V is TRBV19; the D gene is possibly TRBD1 (6 bases). Sequenced input: PBMCs. In DNA, the CDR3 is TGTGCCAGTAGTATCGGGACAACCTCGAGGGATACGCAGTATTTT. Its protein product is CASSIGTTSRDTQYF. The full variable domain, its missing parts supplied by reference TRBV19 and TRBJ2-3, is DGGITQSPKYLFRKEGQNVTLSCEQNLNHDAMYWYRQDPGQGLRLIYYSQIVNDFQKGDIAEGYSVSREKKESFPLTVTSAQKNPTAFYLCASSIGTTSRDTQYFGPGTRLTVL.